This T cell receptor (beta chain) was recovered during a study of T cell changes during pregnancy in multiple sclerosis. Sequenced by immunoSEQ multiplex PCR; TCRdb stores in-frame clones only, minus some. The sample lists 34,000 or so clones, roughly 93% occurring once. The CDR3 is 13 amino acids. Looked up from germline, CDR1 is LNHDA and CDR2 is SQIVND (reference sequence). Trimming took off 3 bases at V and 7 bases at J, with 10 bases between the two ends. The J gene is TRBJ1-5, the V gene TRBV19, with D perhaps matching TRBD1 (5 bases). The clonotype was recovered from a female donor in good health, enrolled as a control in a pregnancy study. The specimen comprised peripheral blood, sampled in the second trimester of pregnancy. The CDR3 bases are TGTGCCAGTAGTATGCCAGGGCGGCAGCCCCAGCATTTT. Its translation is CASSMPGRQPQHF. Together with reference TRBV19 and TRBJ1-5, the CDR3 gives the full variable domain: DGGITQSPKYLFRKEGQNVTLSCEQNLNHDAMYWYRQDPGQGLRLIYYSQIVNDFQKGDIAEGYSVSREKKESFPLTVTSAQKNPTAFYLCASSMPGRQPQHFGDGTRLSIL.